The 20 T cell receptor beta chains given below trace back to one sample, sequenced in a study of T cell repertoires in aging, cancer and after chemotherapy (dated by TCRdb to about 2019). Sequencing was carried out with an Illumina MiSeq. Multiplex touch-down PCR with a mixed TRB-A/B primer pool was used to amplify rearranged TRB sequences covering the V, D and J segments. TCRdb reanalyzed the raw reads on its own, using fastp at Q25 for trimming and MiXCR for clone calling, and kept in-frame beta chains. Every entry covers one CDR3 protein and lists the most common genes and DNA from its rows. Here the sample has around 2,700 distinct CDR3 sequences; more than 45% occur a single time. Less than 40% of the sample lies in the top ten. Genomic DNA extracted from peripheral blood, rather than sorted cells or RNA, was used as the source for amplification of TCR beta rearrangements. Sequencing used blood. These receptors all come from a human donor with a blood cancer. The donor label of this sample is uncertain.

The CDR3 nucleotides read TGTGCCAGCAGGTTACGCCTCGGGTCCTCTGGAAACACCATATATTTT. Its translation: CASRLRLGSSGNTIYF. This chain links TRBV6-5 with TRBJ1-3; D gene ambiguous. V was pared by 6 bases and J by 0 bases, with 15 bases between. The CDR3 consists of 16 residues. The germline V gene encodes CDR1 MNHEY and CDR2 SVGAGI.

The chain couples TRBV5-6 to TRBJ2-7, with D perhaps matching TRBD1 or TRBD2 (6 bases each). The CDR3 contains 12 residues. Deletions cut 0 bases from V and 7 bases from J, with 8 bases between. Germline V lookup: CDR1 SGHDT, CDR2 YYEEEE. DNA of the CDR3: TGTGCCAGCAGCTTGGTAGGGGGGGAGCAGTACTTC. Protein product: CASSLVGGEQYF.

The chain couples TRBV6-2 or TRBV6-3 to TRBJ1-1; D possibly corresponds to TRBD1 (6 bases). This CDR3 is 12 amino acids long. Germline V CDR1 and CDR2: MNHEY, SVGEGT. The V gene lost 8 bases and the J gene lost 5 bases, with 12 bases spanning the gap. This CDR3 is CASGEGGTEAFF. The CDR3 bases are TGTGCCAGCGGCGAGGGGGGGACTGAAGCTTTCTTT.

This chain links TRBV7-2 with TRBJ2-1; D perhaps matches TRBD2 (7 bases). V lost 2 bases and J lost 2, with 13 bases in between. Germline V gene data show CDR1 as SGHTA and CDR2 as FQGNSA. The CDR3 runs to 16 residues. Here the CDR3 DNA reads TGTGCCAGCAGCTTACTAGGGGGGGGCACCTACAATGAGCAGTTCTTC. The encoded protein is CASSLLGGGTYNEQFF.

By frequency in the sample, this clonotype is medium-sized. CDR3 coding DNA: TGTGCCAGCAGTAGAGCTTTCCCCGGGACAGGGTACCAAGAGACCCAGTACTTC. Amino acids: CASSRAFPGTGYQETQYF. V and J are TRBV6-2 or TRBV6-3 and TRBJ2-5; 9 positions match TRBD1. After removal of 5 bases from V and 0 bases from J, the junction contained 13 bases not matched to a gene. This CDR3 contains 18 residues. The germline V gene has CDR1 MNHEY and CDR2 SVGEGT.

The chain links TRBV20-1 to TRBJ2-1; 8 nucleotides align to TRBD2. Germline V CDR1 and CDR2: DFQATT, SNEGSKA (reference sequence). Losses at the gene ends were 1 base for V and 5 bases for J; bases not matched to a gene: 4. This CDR3 contains 14 residues. The CDR3 protein is CSARGLANNNEQFF. The CDR3 coding sequence is TGCAGTGCTAGAGGACTAGCGAATAACAATGAGCAGTTCTTC.

V is TRBV12-3 or TRBV12-4 and J is TRBJ2-3, with 9 bases lining up with TRBD2. J gave up 8 bases and V 4 bases, and 22 bases lay outside the gene matches. This CDR3 has 19 residues. The CDR3 nucleotides are TGTGCCAGCAGTTCCGGGAGTTGGGGGGCGGGGGGGCTCGGTCTTACGCAGTATTTT. Protein: CASSSGSWGAGGLGLTQYF.

J is TRBJ1-5 and V is TRBV6-2 or TRBV6-3; tentatively, D is TRBD1 (6 bases). The V end was cut by 2 bases, the J end by 4 bases, with 9 bases between. The CDR3 covers 14 residues. CDR1 is MNHEY, CDR2 SVGEGT, per germline. This CDR3 is CASSYRGGNQPQHF. The DNA for the CDR3 is TGTGCCAGCAGTTACAGGGGGGGGAATCAGCCCCAGCATTTT.

Only a few counts were recorded for this clonotype. The chain has TRBV12-3 or TRBV12-4 and TRBJ1-1, with 7 nucleotides matching TRBD1. J gave up 2 bases and V 7 bases, and 10 bases lay outside the gene matches. CDR3 length equals 15 residues. CDR3 protein: CASTWGGQRNTEAFF. Here the CDR3 DNA reads TGTGCCAGCACCTGGGGGGGACAGAGAAACACTGAAGCTTTCTTT.

The J gene is TRBJ2-1, the V gene TRBV11-3, with D unresolved. The CDR3 length is 15 residues. Germline V CDR1 and CDR2: SGHNT, YENEEA. Trimming took off 3 bases at V and 4 bases at J, with 13 bases between the two ends. CDR3 nucleotides: TGTGCCAGCAGCTTTAGATCCGGAGAATACAATGAGCAGTTCTTC. Translating gives CASSFRSGEYNEQFF. The full variable domain, in which reference TRBV11-3 and TRBJ2-1 provide the parts outside the CDR3, is EAGVVQSPRYKIIEKKQPVAFWCNPISGHNTLYWYLQNLGQGPELLIRYENEEAVDDSQLPKDRFSAERLKGVDSTLKIQPAELGDSAVYLCASSFRSGEYNEQFFGPGTRLTVL.

The chain links TRBV10-3 to TRBJ1-1, with TRBD1 matching 10 bases. The germline CDR1 and CDR2 sequences are ENHRY and SYGVKD. J was trimmed by 4 bases and V by 8 bases; bases with no gene match: 4. The CDR3 is 13 amino acids. CDR3 sequence: CAIGTGEGTEAFF. CDR3 nucleotides: TGTGCCATCGGGACAGGGGAGGGCACTGAAGCTTTCTTT.

The V gene is TRBV12-3 or TRBV12-4, the J gene TRBJ1-2; TRBD1 might be the D (5 bases). Trimming removed 4 bases at V and 6 bases at J, with 18 bases between. This CDR3 region has 15 residues. The CDR3 bases are TGTGCCAGCAGTTCCCCCGGGGCAGGGTCAGATGGCTACACCTTC. It codes for CASSSPGAGSDGYTF.

This clonotype was found a few times. The chain carries TRBV6-5 and TRBJ2-5; 13 nucleotides line up with TRBD2. Germline-derived CDR1 and CDR2 are MNHEY and SVGAGI. The CDR3 is made up of 16 amino acids. V shed 5 bases, J shed 4 bases, and the junction held 7 bases outside the gene matches. CDR3 in amino acids: CASSTGTSGVGETQYF. The DNA for the CDR3 is TGTGCCAGCAGTACCGGGACTAGCGGGGTTGGAGAGACCCAGTACTTC.

The V call is TRBV7-2, the J call TRBJ2-7; 12 bases agree with TRBD2. This CDR3 contains 14 residues. Trimming cost V 7 bases and J 4 bases; bases outside gene matches: 5. Germline V gives CDR1 SGHTA, CDR2 FQGNSA. Written as DNA, the CDR3 is TGTGCCAGCACCCTAGCGGGGGGGCCTTACGAGCAGTACTTC. It yields the protein CASTLAGGPYEQYF.

There are a few counts of this clonotype. The V gene is TRBV19, the J gene TRBJ2-7; 12 bases match TRBD2. This CDR3 is 15 amino acids long. The V segment lost 6 bases and the J segment 2 bases; nucleotides outside the gene matches: 5. The germline gives CDR1 LNHDA, CDR2 SQIVND (reference sequence). The CDR3 DNA sequence: TGTGCCAGTAGGGGCGGACTAGCGGGAACCTACGAGCAGTACTTC. It specifies CASRGGLAGTYEQYF.

This chain connects TRBV19 to TRBJ2-1; D is unresolved. V shed 3 bases and J shed 9 bases, with 9 bases lying between them. CDR3 length: 12 amino acids. The germline CDR1 and CDR2 sequences are LNHDA and SQIVND (reference sequence). The CDR3: CASSIAGLEQFF. The CDR3 DNA is TGTGCCAGTAGTATTGCAGGCCTTGAGCAGTTCTTC.

The chain couples TRBV11-3 to TRBJ2-5; possible D gene TRBD2, 7 bases. In germline, CDR1 is SGHNT, CDR2 YENEEA. The CDR3 totals 19 residues. V was pared by 5 bases and J by 0 bases, with 25 bases between. The CDR3 sequence is CASSPWGGESTGNQETQYF. The CDR3 DNA follows: TGTGCCAGCAGCCCTTGGGGGGGGGAATCTACAGGGAACCAAGAGACCCAGTACTTC. The whole variable domain, remainder taken from reference TRBV11-3 and TRBJ2-5, is EAGVVQSPRYKIIEKKQPVAFWCNPISGHNTLYWYLQNLGQGPELLIRYENEEAVDDSQLPKDRFSAERLKGVDSTLKIQPAELGDSAVYLCASSPWGGESTGNQETQYFGPGTRLLVL.

The rearrangement links TRBV15 to TRBJ1-6; D remains unclear. Trimming removed 4 bases from V and 9 bases from J, with 13 bases in between. Germline V CDR1 and CDR2: LNHNV, YYDKDF (reference sequence). CDR3 size: 14 residues. The CDR3: CATSILTSGSPLHF. CDR3 coding DNA: TGTGCCACCAGCATTCTCACCTCGGGTTCACCCCTCCACTTT.

This sequence joins TRBV11-3 and TRBJ2-3; 8 bases map to TRBD2. Germline trimming cut 5 bases from V and 6 bases from J; bases unmatched to any gene: 4. The V gene's germline CDR1 is SGHNT and CDR2 YENEEA. The CDR3 sequence is 13 residues long. CDR3 residues: CASSASGRDTQYF. The CDR3 DNA reads as TGTGCCAGCAGCGCTAGCGGGCGGGATACGCAGTATTTT.

This clonotype is termed medium-sized (0.01 to 0.1%). V is TRBV6-2 or TRBV6-3 and J is TRBJ1-1, with TRBD1 identical over 9 bases. The CDR3 covers 14 residues. CDR1 and CDR2 (germline): MNHEY, SVGEGT. V dropped 6 bases and J dropped 5; count of bases not matched to a gene: 7. This chain's CDR3 is CASRDGQGRTEAFF. The CDR3 DNA reads TGTGCCAGCAGGGACGGACAGGGGAGAACTGAAGCTTTCTTT.